A single sample gave rise to the 19 T cell receptor beta chains below, sequenced in a study of graft-versus-host responses after intestinal transplantation. Their target antigens are unknown. Sequenced by immunoSEQ multiplex PCR; TCRdb stores in-frame clones only, minus some. The data show around 87,000 clones, around 93% seen once. Material: unstimulated CD8+ T cells sorted from spleen or lymph node cells, obtained before transplant. The receptor set was obtained from a human donor who was the organ donor for an intestinal transplant.

The V gene is TRBV25-1, the J gene TRBJ1-3, with 9 bases fitting TRBD1. Per the germline V gene, CDR1 is MGHDK and CDR2 is SYGVNS. V lost 8 bases and J lost 4; bases outside the gene matches: 9. The length of the CDR3 is 15 residues. CDR3 loop: CASSSWTGEGNTIYF. The DNA of the CDR3 is TGTGCCAGCTCCTCCTGGACAGGGGAAGGAAACACCATATATTTT.

This rearrangement joins TRBV29-1 to TRBJ2-3; TRBD1 is a possible D gene (6 bases). Deletions cut 6 bases from V and 6 bases from J, with 13 bases between. CDR1 SQVTM and CDR2 ANQGSEA come from the germline V gene. The CDR3 contains 12 residues. The DNA for the CDR3 is TGCAGCGTACCAACAGGGATGGATACGCAGTATTTT. The encoded protein is CSVPTGMDTQYF.

The chain combines TRBV19 with TRBJ2-5; perhaps TRBD2 as D (5 bases). Trimming removed 4 bases at V and 3 bases at J, with 6 bases between. CDR3 size: 12 residues. The germline V gene has CDR1 LNHDA and CDR2 SQIVND (reference sequence). The CDR3 is CASSNGKETQYF. The DNA for the CDR3 is TGTGCCAGTAGTAACGGGAAAGAGACCCAGTACTTC.

This chain uses TRBV5-6 with TRBJ2-5; TRBD2 matches 7 bases. The tail of the sequence fits TRBJ2-7 better, so the J call may be wrong. This CDR3 spans 14 amino acids. The germline V gene encodes CDR1 SGHDT and CDR2 YYEEEE. Here the CDR3 reads CASSFAGVSYEQYF. Here the CDR3 DNA reads TGTGCCAGCAGCTTCGCGGGGGTCTCCTACGAGCAGTACTTC.

The chain links TRBV2 to TRBJ1-2; TRBD1 is a possible D gene (6 bases). The V end lost 7 bases, the J end lost 7 bases, and 22 bases lay between the germline ends. The CDR3 runs to 15 residues. Germline V lookup: CDR1 SNHLY, CDR2 FYNNEI. In DNA, the CDR3 is TGTGCCAGCAAGAGTAGGGGTAGGGACATACTTGGCTACACCTTC. Amino acid sequence: CASKSRGRDILGYTF.

As regards this clone: Other DNA sequences within the sample encode an identical CDR3. V and J are TRBV6-6 and TRBJ2-7, with D unclear. This CDR3 spans 12 amino acids. Per germline, CDR1 MNHNY and CDR2 SVGAGI (reference sequence). Trimming removed 4 bases from V and 2 bases from J, with 6 bases in between. The CDR3 reads CASSSAAYEQYF. For the CDR3, the DNA is TGTGCCAGCAGTTCTGCGGCCTACGAGCAGTACTTC.

The J gene is TRBJ2-7, the V gene TRBV6-1, with 11 bases identical to TRBD2. From germline, CDR1 is MNHNS and CDR2 SASEGT. CDR3 length: 15 residues. The J segment lost 1 base and the V segment lost 1 base, leaving 0 bases of the junction unmatched. The CDR3 reads CASSEGTSGSYEQYF. The CDR3 region has the DNA TGTGCCAGCAGTGAAGGGACTAGCGGGTCCTACGAGCAGTACTTC.

The V and J genes are TRBV5-1 and TRBJ1-1; unclear D gene. V was shortened by 1 base and J by 0 bases, with 7 bases between the two germline ends. CDR1 SGHRS and CDR2 YFSETQ come from the germline V gene. The CDR3 is 14 residues long. The CDR3 reads CASSLQRLNTEAFF. The CDR3 DNA is TGCGCCAGCAGCTTGCAGAGGCTGAACACTGAAGCTTTCTTT.

The CDR3 region is CASSFGGAYEQYF. The CDR3, as DNA: TGTGCCAGCAGCTTCGGGGGGGCCTACGAGCAGTACTTC. This chain joins TRBV7-2 and TRBJ2-7; 8 bases are a match to TRBD2. Germline V CDR1 and CDR2: SGHTA, FQGNSA. This CDR3 contains 13 residues. V shed 3 bases and J 2 bases; nucleotides not matched to a gene: 0.

V usage is TRBV7-9 and J usage is TRBJ1-6; maybe TRBD1 (5 bases). Trimming took 3 bases from V and 8 from J, leaving 14 bases between them. In germline, CDR1 is SEHNR, CDR2 FQNEAQ (reference sequence). This CDR3 comprises 15 residues. This chain's CDR3 is CASSFPQGIDSPLHF. The CDR3 bases are TGTGCCAGCAGCTTCCCGCAGGGCATAGATTCACCCCTCCACTTT. Filled out from reference TRBV7-9 and TRBJ1-6, the complete variable domain reads DTGVSQNPRHKITKRGQNVTFRCDPISEHNRLYWYRQTLGQGPEFLTYFQNEAQLEKSRLLSDRFSAERPKGSFSTLEIQRTEQGDSAMYLCASSFPQGIDSPLHFGNGTRLTVT.

V gene TRBV5-8 combines with J gene TRBJ1-3, with 7 bases matching TRBD1. CDR3 length: 15 amino acids. Germline V gene sequence: CDR1 SGHTS, CDR2 YDEGEE. J was trimmed by 0 bases and V by 4 bases; bases with no gene match: 4. CDR3 region: CASSMGQHSGNTIYF. The CDR3 nucleotides are TGTGCCAGCAGCATGGGACAGCACTCTGGAAACACCATATATTTT. The variable domain in full, with the rest retrieved from reference TRBV5-8 and TRBJ1-3, is EAGVTQSPTHLIKTRGQQATLRCSPISGHTSVYWYQQALGLGLQFLLWYDEGEERNRGNFPPRFSGRQFPNYSSELNVNALELEDSALYLCASSMGQHSGNTIYFGEGSWLTVV.

The chain carries TRBV9 and TRBJ2-7; D call uncertain. V lost 2 bases and J lost 5, with 11 bases in between. Germline-derived CDR1 and CDR2 are SGDLS and YYNGEE. The CDR3 loop spans 13 amino acids. This CDR3 reads CASSVDEVHEQYF. CDR3 bases: TGTGCCAGCAGCGTGGATGAGGTCCACGAGCAGTACTTC.

The chain links TRBV5-1 to TRBJ1-3; D is perhaps TRBD1 (5 bases). Trimming stripped 3 bases from V and 4 bases from J, with 8 bases between. CDR1 SGHRS and CDR2 YFSETQ come from the germline V gene. The CDR3 is made up of 13 amino acids. The CDR3 sequence is CASSSRVGNTIYF. DNA of the CDR3: TGCGCCAGCAGCTCCAGGGTCGGAAACACCATATATTTT.

This clone was counted a single time. DNA of the CDR3: TGTGCCAGCAGTCCTATGACAGGGGAGGGCTACACCTTC. Protein: CASSPMTGEGYTF. V gene TRBV27 combines with J gene TRBJ1-2; 8 positions agree with TRBD1. This CDR3 is 13 amino acids long. The V and J ends lost 5 bases and 8 bases, in that order; junction bases with no gene match: 7. The germline gives CDR1 MNHEY, CDR2 SMNVEV (reference sequence).

This chain uses TRBV4-3 with TRBJ1-2; the D is unclear. Germline CDR1 reads LGHNA; CDR2 reads YSLEER. CDR3 size: 14 residues. The V and J ends lost 0 bases and 3 bases respectively, with 8 bases between them. The CDR3: CASSQDFTDYGYTF. Here the CDR3 DNA reads TGCGCCAGCAGCCAAGATTTCACAGACTATGGCTACACCTTC.

The rearrangement links TRBV5-1 to TRBJ2-7; D remains unclear. The germline V gene encodes CDR1 SGHRS and CDR2 YFSETQ. The CDR3 runs 13 residues. V was shortened by 1 base and J by 2 bases, with 7 bases between the two germline ends. CDR3 loop: CASSLSYTYEQYF. The CDR3 DNA reads TGCGCCAGCAGCTTGTCGTATACCTACGAGCAGTACTTC.

The chain has TRBV27 and TRBJ2-7, with D perhaps matching TRBD1 (6 bases). CDR1 is MNHEY, CDR2 SMNVEV, per germline (reference sequence). The CDR3 is 12 amino acids. V shed 8 bases and J shed 3 bases, with 11 bases lying between them. Here the CDR3 DNA reads TGTGCCAGCGGGCCAGGGGACTACGAGCAGTACTTC. This encodes CASGPGDYEQYF.

This chain connects TRBV4-3 to TRBJ2-1; the D gene is possibly TRBD2 (6 bases). The V and J ends lost 4 bases and 6 bases respectively, with 13 bases between them. CDR3 length equals 14 residues. Germline CDR1 is LGHNA and CDR2 is YSLEER. DNA for the CDR3: TGCGCCAGCAGCCCCGGAGGGTCGGGCAATGAGCAGTTCTTC. Translated, it gives CASSPGGSGNEQFF.

The chain links TRBV27 to TRBJ2-7, with 7 bases matching TRBD2. The length of the CDR3 is 14 residues. V trimming: 7 bases; J trimming: 2 bases; junction bases outside the gene matches: 8. Germline V CDR1 and CDR2: MNHEY, SMNVEV (reference sequence). CDR3 loop: CASIDGGDPYEQYF. The CDR3 DNA is TGTGCCAGCATTGATGGGGGGGACCCCTACGAGCAGTACTTC.